This T cell receptor (beta chain) came from a study of a mutant IDH1 vaccine in newly diagnosed glioma. At the level of the study: The treated population exhibited a male proportion of roughly 62%, a female proportion of about 38%, and a mean age of about 40 years. Prior therapy was radiotherapy, temozolomide, or both; most received both. Whole-study findings and limits: It was about 95% of patients that developed vaccine-induced immune responses.

The time point here: baseline, week 1 (first vaccination visit). Treatment denoted: pre-vaccination baseline after standard-of-care therapy. Donor diagnoses consisted of new WHO grade 3 or 4 IDH1-mutant, ATRX-lost astrocytomas. As regards this clone: No antigen is known for it. The junction does not match germline at one end; this may be a read error.

The table came from immunoSEQ multiplex PCR; TCRdb's copy has only in-frame clones and leaves some out. The repertoire consists of tens of thousands of clones, with approximately 91% occurring once and the leading ten covering over 2.5%. The material was PBMCs, obtained from a glioma patient treated with radiotherapy, temozolomide or both. The sequence was obtained from a man in his fifties or sixties with glioma.

For the CDR3, the DNA is TGTTCCAGCAGCTTGCGGGACCCGACCTACGAGCAGTACTTC. It yields the protein CSSSLRDPTYEQYF. The V call is TRBV13, the J call TRBJ2-7; weak D call: TRBD2 (6 bases). The CDR3 totals 14 residues. CDR1 PRHDT and CDR2 FYEKMQ come from the germline V gene (reference sequence).